Presented here are 17 T cell receptor beta chains from one specimen sequenced in a study of early T cells in non-severe SARS-CoV-2 infection. TCRdb re-analysed the 5' RACE reads in MiXCR, keeping a single row per CDR3 protein. The sample has about 33,000 distinct CDR3 sequences, roughly 4.5% seen once. Specimen: whole blood. These receptors came from an adult who was a healthcare worker with PCR-confirmed SARS-CoV-2 infection or an uninfected control (not recorded which).

This clonotype came up many times. The chain joins TRBV20-1 to TRBJ2-7; tentatively, D is TRBD1 (7 bases). The CDR3 consists of 15 residues. The V end was cut by 0 bases, the J end by 4 bases, with 16 bases between. The germline V gene encodes CDR1 DFQATT and CDR2 SNEGSKA (reference sequence). CDR3 in DNA: TGCAGTGCTAGAGATCCTCAGGGGGGTGAATACGAGCAGTACTTC. Amino acid sequence: CSARDPQGGEYEQYF.

This clonotype was observed a handful of times. This chain links TRBV12-3 or TRBV12-4 with TRBJ2-1; D gene unclear. CDR3 length: 14 amino acids. V shed 5 bases and J shed 4 bases, with 12 bases lying between them. The chain's CDR3 is CASSIFPAYNEQFF. CDR3 bases: TGTGCCAGCAGTATTTTCCCTGCGTACAATGAGCAGTTCTTC.

This clonotype was recorded at least ten times. This chain uses TRBV18 with TRBJ1-5; tentative D call: TRBD1 (6 bases). The V end lost 6 bases, the J end lost 1 base, and 7 bases lay between the germline ends. From germline, CDR1 is KGHSH and CDR2 LQKENI. The CDR3 is 13 amino acids. The DNA for the CDR3 is TGTGCCAGCTCGGGGGCGAGCAATCAGCCCCAGCATTTT. Protein: CASSGASNQPQHF.

There are a few counts of this clonotype. The gene calls are TRBV6-2 or TRBV6-3 and TRBJ1-4, with D possibly matching TRBD1 (5 bases). Germline CDR1 reads MNHEY; CDR2 reads SVGEGT. V lost 2 bases, J lost 5 bases, and 9 bases lay in between. The CDR3 is 14 amino acids. CDR3 in amino acids: CASSYGGTNEKLFF. DNA for the CDR3: TGTGCCAGCAGTTACGGGGGTACGAATGAAAAACTGTTTTTT.

This clonotype has at least ten counts. The chain joins TRBV5-6 to TRBJ1-2; D unresolved. The CDR3 extends over 13 amino acids. Germline-derived CDR1 and CDR2 are SGHDT and YYEEEE. V lost 3 bases, J lost 1 base, and 7 bases lay in between. The CDR3 here is CASSSDINYGYTF. The DNA for the CDR3 is TGTGCCAGCAGCTCCGACATTAACTATGGCTACACCTTC.

This clonotype has ten or more counts. The V gene is TRBV28, the J gene TRBJ1-2; the match to TRBD1 covers 7 bases. The germline gives CDR1 MDHEN, CDR2 SYDVKM. Trimming cost V 4 bases and J 3 bases; bases outside gene matches: 20. The CDR3 is made up of 19 amino acids. CDR3 amino acids: CASSSSLDRVGAYDYGYTF. In nucleotides, the CDR3 is TGTGCCAGCAGTTCATCCCTCGACAGGGTGGGGGCTTATGACTATGGCTACACCTTC.

This clonotype has ten or more counts. The V and J genes are TRBV7-8 and TRBJ2-2, with D hard to call. The V end was cut by 6 bases, the J end by 2 bases, with 4 bases between. From germline, CDR1 is SGHVS and CDR2 FQNEAQ. This CDR3 is built from 12 residues. The CDR3 nucleotides are TGTGCCAGCAGTATCAACACCGGGGAGCTGTTTTTT. Protein: CASSINTGELFF.

The sample holds many counts of this clonotype. The chain combines TRBV28 with TRBJ1-4; 7 bases line up with TRBD1. V was pared by 6 bases and J by 5 bases, with 3 bases of the junction left unmatched. There are 13 residues in the CDR3. Germline values: CDR1 MDHEN, CDR2 SYDVKM. CDR3 sequence (DNA): TGTGCCAGCAGGGACAGGACAAATGAAAAACTGTTTTTT. Protein: CASRDRTNEKLFF.

There are a few counts of this clonotype. The V call is TRBV2, the J call TRBJ2-7, with no clear D. CDR1 and CDR2 (germline): SNHLY, FYNNEI. The CDR3 loop spans 12 amino acids. Trimming shortened V by 4 bases and J by 7 bases, and 11 bases separated the two germline ends. CDR3 nucleotides: TGTGCCAGCAGTGGAGATGACTGGGAGCAGTACTTC. This codes for CASSGDDWEQYF.

There are a few counts of this clonotype. The chain couples TRBV6-6 to TRBJ2-5; possible D gene TRBD2, 6 bases. V lost 2 bases, J lost 5 bases, and 6 bases lay in between. This CDR3 contains 12 residues. Germline V gene sequence: CDR1 MNHNY, CDR2 SVGAGI (reference sequence). In nucleotides, the CDR3 is TGTGCCAGCAGTTACGGGGGGGAGACCCAGTACTTC. It translates to CASSYGGETQYF.

CDR3 in DNA: TGTGCCACCGGGGAGACAGGGGGCACAGATACGCAGTATTTT. It translates to CATGETGGTDTQYF. This sequence joins TRBV24-1 and TRBJ2-3, with 8 nucleotides matching TRBD1. The V gene end was trimmed by 9 bases and the J gene end by 1 base; junction bases not matched to a gene: 5. This CDR3 has 14 residues. In germline, CDR1 is KGHDR, CDR2 SFDVKD.

This sequence joins TRBV5-1 and TRBJ2-5; 7 bases fit TRBD2. The V and J ends lost 7 bases and 1 base, in that order; junction bases with no gene match: 7. This CDR3 is built from 14 residues. Germline loops: CDR1 SGHRS, CDR2 YFSETQ. The CDR3 coding sequence is TGCGCCAGCCAAGCGGGGAGCTTCCAAGAGACCCAGTACTTC. It encodes CASQAGSFQETQYF.

This clonotype was seen at least ten times. V gene TRBV28 combines with J gene TRBJ1-6, with 9 bases matching TRBD1. CDR3 length equals 15 residues. Germline values: CDR1 MDHEN, CDR2 SYDVKM. Unmatched junction bases numbered 7, after V lost 6 bases and J lost 7 bases. CDR3 in amino acids: CASRGNRGLNSPLHF. The CDR3 region has the DNA TGTGCCAGCAGAGGAAACAGGGGGCTGAATTCACCCCTCCACTTT.

Many counts were recorded for this clonotype. This chain links TRBV2 with TRBJ2-1; 11 nucleotides line up with TRBD1. V was clipped by 6 bases and J by 3 bases; unmatched bases: 4. The germline CDR1 and CDR2 sequences are SNHLY and FYNNEI. The CDR3 totals 15 residues. The DNA of the CDR3 is TGTGCCAGCAGAGCCGGGACAGGGGGCTACAATGAGCAGTTCTTC. Its protein is CASRAGTGGYNEQFF.

This clonotype occurred many times. The chain joins TRBV7-9 to TRBJ2-2; D is unresolved. Trimming left V 3 bases short and J 9 bases short, with 8 bases between. CDR1 and CDR2 from the germline V gene are SEHNR and FQNEAQ (reference sequence). The CDR3 totals 12 residues. CDR3 DNA sequence: TGTGCCAGCAGCTTTTCAGGCCGGGAGCTGTTTTTT. This encodes CASSFSGRELFF.

The table lists this clonotype with many counts. The chain combines TRBV12-2 with TRBJ2-5; the D segment call TRBD1 is taken from the table without a DNA check. TRBV12-2 is labeled a pseudogene. The CDR3 is made up of 14 amino acids. The CDR3 region is CASHNGGALETQYF. DNA of the CDR3: TGTGCAAGCCACAACGGGGGGGCACTGGAGACCCAGTACTTC.

The rearrangement joins TRBV14 to TRBJ2-4; the D is unclear. The V gene lost 1 base and the J gene lost 5 bases, with 15 bases spanning the gap. CDR3 size: 16 residues. Germline CDR1 SGHDN, CDR2 FVKESK. The CDR3 coding sequence is TGTGCCAGCAGCCAAGGTGCGAGGTCGACCGAAAACATTCAGTACTTC. It codes for CASSQGARSTENIQYF.